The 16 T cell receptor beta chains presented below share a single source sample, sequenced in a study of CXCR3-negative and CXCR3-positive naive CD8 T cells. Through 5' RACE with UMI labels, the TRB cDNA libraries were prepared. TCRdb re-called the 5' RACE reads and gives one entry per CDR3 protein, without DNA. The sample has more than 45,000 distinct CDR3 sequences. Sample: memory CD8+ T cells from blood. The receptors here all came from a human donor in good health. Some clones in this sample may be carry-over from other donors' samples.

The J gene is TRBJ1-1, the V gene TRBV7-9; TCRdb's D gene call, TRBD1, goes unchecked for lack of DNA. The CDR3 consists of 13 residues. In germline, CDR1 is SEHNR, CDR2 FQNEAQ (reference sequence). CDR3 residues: CASSPGLGTEAFF. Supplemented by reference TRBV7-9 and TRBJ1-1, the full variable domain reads DTGVSQNPRHKITKRGQNVTFRCDPISEHNRLYWYRQTLGQGPEFLTYFQNEAQLEKSRLLSDRFSAERPKGSFSTLEIQRTEQGDSAMYLCASSPGLGTEAFFGQGTRLTVV.

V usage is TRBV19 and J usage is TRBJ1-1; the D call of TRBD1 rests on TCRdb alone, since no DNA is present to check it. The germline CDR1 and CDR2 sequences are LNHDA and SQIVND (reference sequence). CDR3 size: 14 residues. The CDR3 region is CASSPRTDNTEAFF.

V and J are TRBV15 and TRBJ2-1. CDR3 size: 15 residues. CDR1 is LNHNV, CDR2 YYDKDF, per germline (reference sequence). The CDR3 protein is CATETTLSSYNEQFF.

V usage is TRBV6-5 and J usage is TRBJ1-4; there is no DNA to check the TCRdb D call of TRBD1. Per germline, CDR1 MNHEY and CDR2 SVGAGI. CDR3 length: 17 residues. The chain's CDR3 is CASSLGKPGQSNEKLFF.

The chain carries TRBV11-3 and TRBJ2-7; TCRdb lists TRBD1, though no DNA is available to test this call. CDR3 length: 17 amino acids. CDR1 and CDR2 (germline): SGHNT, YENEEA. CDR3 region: CASSFNLPGQGSYEQYF. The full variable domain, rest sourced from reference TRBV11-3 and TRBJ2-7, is EAGVVQSPRYKIIEKKQPVAFWCNPISGHNTLYWYLQNLGQGPELLIRYENEEAVDDSQLPKDRFSAERLKGVDSTLKIQPAELGDSAVYLCASSFNLPGQGSYEQYFGPGTRLTVT.

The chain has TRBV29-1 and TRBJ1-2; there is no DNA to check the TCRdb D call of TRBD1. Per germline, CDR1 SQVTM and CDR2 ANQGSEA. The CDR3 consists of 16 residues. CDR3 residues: CSSEPPWDSINYGYTF.

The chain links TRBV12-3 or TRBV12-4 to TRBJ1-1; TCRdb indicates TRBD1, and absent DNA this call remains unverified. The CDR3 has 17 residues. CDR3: CASSPLFLGQKNTEAFF.

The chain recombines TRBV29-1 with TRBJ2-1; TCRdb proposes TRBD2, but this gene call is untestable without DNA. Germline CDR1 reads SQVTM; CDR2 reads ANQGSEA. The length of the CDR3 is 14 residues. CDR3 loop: CSVRAGPSYNEQFF.

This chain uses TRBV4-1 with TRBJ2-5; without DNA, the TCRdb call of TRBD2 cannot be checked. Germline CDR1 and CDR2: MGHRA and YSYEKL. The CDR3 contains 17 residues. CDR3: CASAKRVAGANQETQYF.

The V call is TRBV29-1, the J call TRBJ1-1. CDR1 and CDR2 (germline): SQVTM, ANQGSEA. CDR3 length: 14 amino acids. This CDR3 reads CSVEDKGDFAEAFF.

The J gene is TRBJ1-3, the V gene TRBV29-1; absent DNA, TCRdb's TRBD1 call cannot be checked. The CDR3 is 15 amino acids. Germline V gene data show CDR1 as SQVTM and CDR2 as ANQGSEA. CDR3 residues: CSVLGGMKFGNTIYF. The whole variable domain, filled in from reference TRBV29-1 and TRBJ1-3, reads SAVISQKPSRDICQRGTSLTIQCQVDSQVTMMFWYRQQPGQSLTLIATANQGSEATYESGFVIDKFPISRPNLTFSTLTVSNMSPEDSSIYLCSVLGGMKFGNTIYFGEGSWLTVV.

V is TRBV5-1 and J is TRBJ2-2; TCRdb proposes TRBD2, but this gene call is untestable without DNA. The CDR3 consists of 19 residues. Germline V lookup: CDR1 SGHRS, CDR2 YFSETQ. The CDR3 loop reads CASSSTSGRVASNTGELFF.

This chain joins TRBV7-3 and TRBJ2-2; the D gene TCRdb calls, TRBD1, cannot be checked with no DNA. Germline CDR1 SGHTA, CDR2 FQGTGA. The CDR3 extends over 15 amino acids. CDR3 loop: CASSLRTVVPGELFF.

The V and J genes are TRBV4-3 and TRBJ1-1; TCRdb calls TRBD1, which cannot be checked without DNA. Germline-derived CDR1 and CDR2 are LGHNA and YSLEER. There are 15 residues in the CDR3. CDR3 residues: CASSQVRTAPDEAFF.

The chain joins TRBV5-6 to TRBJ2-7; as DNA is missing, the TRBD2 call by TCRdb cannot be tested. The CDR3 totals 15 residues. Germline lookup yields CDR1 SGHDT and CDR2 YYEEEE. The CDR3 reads CASSGGLAGSYEQYF.

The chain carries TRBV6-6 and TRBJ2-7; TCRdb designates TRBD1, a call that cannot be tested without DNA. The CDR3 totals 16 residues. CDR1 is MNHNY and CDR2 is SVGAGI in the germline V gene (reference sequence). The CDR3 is CASSSLAGGNSYEQYF.